These 32 T cell receptor beta chains originate from one sample sequenced in a study of blood T cell repertoires in COVID-19. The table came from immunoSEQ multiplex PCR; TCRdb's copy has only in-frame clones and leaves some out. The sample shows tens of thousands of clones, about 80% of them seen only once. Input material: peripheral blood. All receptors derive from a man aged 60-69 years with active or convalescent COVID-19.

The V gene is TRBV5-1, the J gene TRBJ1-2, with 10 bases matching TRBD1. Germline trimming cut 4 bases from V and 8 bases from J; bases unmatched to any gene: 5. The CDR3 totals 13 residues. Germline V lookup: CDR1 SGHRS, CDR2 YFSETQ. Written as DNA, the CDR3 is TGCGCCAGCAGCATGGGACAGGGGAACGGCTACACCTTC. Encoded protein: CASSMGQGNGYTF.

J is TRBJ2-3 and V is TRBV11-3; 11 nucleotides agree with TRBD1. This CDR3 is 16 amino acids long. Trimming cost V 6 bases and J 3 bases; bases outside gene matches: 8. CDR1 and CDR2 (germline): SGHNT, YENEEA. Written as DNA, the CDR3 is TGTGCCAGCAGTATCTCGGGACAGGGGGTTACAGATACGCAGTATTTT. Protein sequence: CASSISGQGVTDTQYF. The full variable domain, with the rest looked up from reference TRBV11-3 and TRBJ2-3, is EAGVVQSPRYKIIEKKQPVAFWCNPISGHNTLYWYLQNLGQGPELLIRYENEEAVDDSQLPKDRFSAERLKGVDSTLKIQPAELGDSAVYLCASSISGQGVTDTQYFGPGTRLTVL.

A remark on this clone: Other DNA sequences in the same sample also yield this CDR3. The chain combines TRBV29-1 with TRBJ2-7; unclear D gene. This CDR3 has 11 residues. Germline values: CDR1 SQVTM, CDR2 ANQGSEA. The germline V and J ends were trimmed by 2 bases and 4 bases, with 6 bases remaining between them. The CDR3 sequence is CSVETSYEQYF. The CDR3 region has the DNA TGCAGCGTTGAAACCAGTTACGAGCAGTACTTC.

This clone was observed a single time. The chain carries TRBV10-3 and TRBJ1-1; no definite D call. This CDR3 region has 13 residues. CDR1 ENHRY and CDR2 SYGVKD come from the germline V gene. Trimming took 7 bases from V and 2 from J, leaving 11 bases between them. The CDR3 region is CAITQNANTEAFF. Here the CDR3 DNA reads TGTGCCATCACCCAGAACGCAAACACTGAAGCTTTCTTT.

This rearrangement joins TRBV29-1 to TRBJ1-3, with 7 bases that match TRBD1. J lost 0 bases, V lost 0 bases, and 8 bases had no gene match. In germline, CDR1 is SQVTM, CDR2 ANQGSEA. This CDR3 is 17 amino acids long. Here the CDR3 DNA reads TGCAGCGTTGAAGATCCGTGGACAGGAAACTCTGGAAACACCATATATTTT. It specifies CSVEDPWTGNSGNTIYF.

This clone was seen a handful of times. The gene calls are TRBV28 and TRBJ1-1, with D hard to call. Germline V gene data show CDR1 as MDHEN and CDR2 as SYDVKM. Trimming shortened V by 5 bases and J by 4 bases, and 5 bases separated the two germline ends. The CDR3 totals 11 residues. CDR3 residues: CASSLFTEAFF. The CDR3 DNA reads as TGTGCCAGCAGTCTCTTCACTGAAGCTTTCTTT.

The chain is built from TRBV5-1 and TRBJ1-5; the D gene is possibly TRBD1 (6 bases). V was shortened by 4 bases and J by 0 bases, with 11 bases between the two germline ends. This CDR3 region has 15 residues. CDR1 is SGHRS, CDR2 YFSETQ, per germline. The CDR3 bases are TGCGCCAGCAGCCCCGGGACAAATAGCAATCAGCCCCAGCATTTT. Its protein product is CASSPGTNSNQPQHF.

The chain joins TRBV5-1 to TRBJ1-2, with TRBD1 identical over 7 bases. V lost 4 bases and J lost 6; bases outside the gene matches: 3. Germline V gene lookup returns CDR1 SGHRS and CDR2 YFSETQ. The CDR3 is made up of 12 amino acids. The CDR3 bases are TGCGCCAGCAGCGGGGACAGCCATGGCTACACCTTC. Protein sequence: CASSGDSHGYTF.

The V call is TRBV18, the J call TRBJ1-4; 8 bases align to TRBD1. The germline gives CDR1 KGHSH, CDR2 LQKENI. The V gene end was trimmed by 3 bases and the J gene end by 7 bases; junction bases not matched to a gene: 1. This CDR3 spans 13 amino acids. The CDR3 nucleotides read TGTGCCAGCTCACCTGGACAGGGTGAAAAACTGTTTTTT. Its protein is CASSPGQGEKLFF.

The J gene is TRBJ1-1, the V gene TRBV10-3, with TRBD1 as a possible D gene (6 bases). V was pared by 5 bases and J by 1 base, with 14 bases between. The CDR3 contains 15 residues. The germline V gene encodes CDR1 ENHRY and CDR2 SYGVKD. The CDR3 spells CAISLNLGGNTEAFF. CDR3 sequence (DNA): TGTGCCATCAGTCTCAATTTAGGGGGGAACACTGAAGCTTTCTTT.

V gene TRBV5-8 combines with J gene TRBJ1-5; 8 bases align to TRBD1. The CDR3 has 13 amino acids. Trimming took 4 bases from V and 6 from J; bases not matched to a gene: 3. Germline assignment: CDR1 SGHTS and CDR2 YDEGEE. CDR3 sequence reads: CASSRTGSQPQHF. CDR3 bases: TGTGCCAGCAGCCGGACAGGGAGTCAGCCCCAGCATTTT.

The chain employs TRBV7-8 and TRBJ2-2; D might be TRBD1 (7 bases). Germline CDR1 and CDR2: SGHVS and FQNEAQ. The CDR3 covers 16 residues. The germline V and J ends were trimmed by 3 bases and 5 bases, with 16 bases remaining between them. The CDR3 sequence is CASSLIGGDRTGELFF. The CDR3 DNA reads as TGTGCCAGCAGCTTGATAGGAGGGGACAGAACCGGGGAGCTGTTTTTT.

The gene calls are TRBV10-3 and TRBJ2-3; D remains ambiguous. Deletions cut 4 bases from V and 5 bases from J, with 7 bases between. The CDR3 consists of 12 residues. CDR1 is ENHRY, CDR2 SYGVKD, per germline. The CDR3 reads CAISGGGDTQYF. CDR3 sequence (DNA): TGTGCCATCAGTGGAGGCGGAGATACGCAGTATTTT.

The chain is built from TRBV30 and TRBJ2-1, with 8 bases that match TRBD1. CDR1 and CDR2 (germline): GTSNPN, SVGIG (reference sequence). CDR3 size: 15 residues. The junction had 9 bases not matched to a gene; V was cut back by 4 bases and J by 4 bases. CDR3 nucleotides: TGTGCCTGGAACCCGCGGACAGGGACATACAATGAGCAGTTCTTC. It specifies CAWNPRTGTYNEQFF. The variable domain in full, with the rest retrieved from reference TRBV30 and TRBJ2-1, is SQTIHQWPATLVQPVGSPLSLECTVEGTSNPNLYWYRQAAGRGLQLLFYSVGIGQISSEVPQNLSASRPQDRQFILSSKKLLLSDSGFYLCAWNPRTGTYNEQFFGPGTRLTVL.

The chain has TRBV5-5 and TRBJ2-5; 9 bases align to TRBD2. This CDR3 region has 17 residues. The germline gives CDR1 SGHKS, CDR2 YYEKEE (reference sequence). The J segment lost 5 bases and the V segment lost 0 bases, leaving 11 bases of the junction unmatched. The chain's CDR3 is CASSLAIAGGPLETQYF. In nucleotides, the CDR3 is TGTGCCAGCAGCTTGGCGATCGCGGGGGGGCCTTTGGAGACCCAGTACTTC.

The rearrangement joins TRBV25-1 to TRBJ1-1; tentatively, D is TRBD1 (5 bases). The CDR3 runs to 15 residues. Germline loops: CDR1 MGHDK, CDR2 SYGVNS. Trimming shortened V by 3 bases and J by 5 bases, and 16 bases separated the two germline ends. This CDR3 is CASSDSSGVQTEAFF. CDR3 nucleotides: TGTGCCAGCAGTGATTCGTCGGGGGTTCAGACTGAAGCTTTCTTT.

The gene calls are TRBV5-4 and TRBJ1-6; D call uncertain. CDR1 SGHNT and CDR2 YYREEE come from the germline V gene (reference sequence). CDR3 length: 16 residues. The V and J ends lost 4 bases and 0 bases respectively, with 11 bases between them. The CDR3 reads CASSPQWSSYNSPLHF. The CDR3 region has the DNA TGTGCCAGCAGCCCGCAGTGGAGCTCCTATAATTCACCCCTCCACTTT.

By its share, this clone is medium-sized (0.01 to 0.1%). The chain joins TRBV9 to TRBJ1-6, with D perhaps TRBD1 (5 bases). Germline loops: CDR1 SGDLS, CDR2 YYNGEE. The CDR3 covers 13 residues. Trimming cost V 6 bases and J 5 bases, with 9 bases left between them. Here the CDR3 DNA reads TGTGCCAGCAACCCAGGGAATAATTCACCCCTCCACTTT. The encoded protein is CASNPGNNSPLHF.

The chain carries TRBV7-9 and TRBJ2-5, with 9 nucleotides matching TRBD1. The germline V gene encodes CDR1 SEHNR and CDR2 FQNEAQ (reference sequence). V lost 5 bases and J lost 5; bases outside the gene matches: 3. The CDR3 consists of 13 residues. The CDR3 loop reads CASSAGTGETQYF. As DNA, the CDR3 is TGTGCCAGCAGCGCCGGGACAGGGGAGACCCAGTACTTC.

CDR3 coding DNA: TGTGCCAGCAGTGAAAGGTGGAGGAATCAGCCCCAGCATTTT. Its translation is CASSERWRNQPQHF. The chain links TRBV2 to TRBJ1-5; D call uncertain. Trimming pared 2 bases from V and 4 bases from J, leaving 9 bases between. Germline lookup yields CDR1 SNHLY and CDR2 FYNNEI. The length of the CDR3 is 14 residues.

J is TRBJ2-3 and V is TRBV29-1; no firm D call. V lost 5 bases and J 2 bases, leaving 14 bases between the germline ends. The CDR3 length is 14 residues. In germline, CDR1 is SQVTM, CDR2 ANQGSEA. CDR3 loop: CSVSQSQTTDTQYF. The CDR3 region has the DNA TGCAGCGTTTCCCAGTCCCAAACCACAGATACGCAGTATTTT.

J is TRBJ1-5 and V is TRBV5-1; 7 bases agree with TRBD1. The germline V gene encodes CDR1 SGHRS and CDR2 YFSETQ. The CDR3 totals 15 residues. V shed 1 base and J 8 bases; nucleotides not matched to a gene: 9. The CDR3 loop is CASSLSGQPNEPQHF. The CDR3 region has the DNA TGCGCCAGCAGCTTGTCGGGACAGCCTAATGAGCCCCAGCATTTT.

The CDR3: CASSRQGQGRQETQYF. In DNA, the CDR3 is TGTGCCAGCAGCCGGCAAGGGCAGGGGCGCCAAGAGACCCAGTACTTC. The chain carries TRBV11-2 and TRBJ2-5; tentatively, D is TRBD1 (6 bases). Germline CDR1 and CDR2: SGHAT and FQNNGV. V gave up 5 bases and J gave up 1 base, with 17 bases separating them. The length of the CDR3 is 16 residues.

The V and J genes are TRBV27 and TRBJ1-1, with a weak D call TRBD1 (6 bases). V lost 5 bases to trimming and J lost 5 bases, with 12 bases between them. The length of the CDR3 is 13 residues. In germline, CDR1 is MNHEY, CDR2 SMNVEV (reference sequence). The chain's CDR3 is CASSKYRETEAFF. CDR3 bases: TGTGCCAGCAGTAAATACAGGGAAACTGAAGCTTTCTTT.

The rearrangement links TRBV27 to TRBJ2-1; TRBD1 is a possible D gene (5 bases). The length of the CDR3 is 16 residues. Per germline, CDR1 MNHEY and CDR2 SMNVEV (reference sequence). Trimming stripped 0 bases from V and 0 bases from J, with 9 bases between. This CDR3 reads CASSLSVRVSYNEQFF. Written as DNA, the CDR3 is TGTGCCAGCAGTTTATCTGTCAGGGTCTCCTACAATGAGCAGTTCTTC.

In this sample, this clone turned up a few times. CDR3 residues: CASSSASGGTDTQYF. DNA of the CDR3: TGTGCCAGCAGCTCTGCTAGCGGGGGGACAGATACGCAGTATTTT. V is TRBV7-2 and J is TRBJ2-3, with TRBD2 matching 11 bases. The CDR3 length is 15 residues. From germline, CDR1 is SGHTA and CDR2 FQGNSA. The V and J ends lost 4 bases and 3 bases, in that order; junction bases with no gene match: 3.

The V gene is TRBV7-9, the J gene TRBJ1-1; no clear D. CDR3 size: 13 residues. Trimming removed 1 base from V and 1 base from J, with 4 bases in between. Germline V CDR1 and CDR2: SEHNR, FQNEAQ (reference sequence). The CDR3: CASSLVENTEAFF. The CDR3 region has the DNA TGTGCCAGCAGCTTAGTAGAGAACACTGAAGCTTTCTTT.

This clone is a singleton in its sample. This chain joins TRBV20-1 and TRBJ1-5; D remains ambiguous. The CDR3 covers 14 residues. Germline V gene lookup returns CDR1 DFQATT and CDR2 SNEGSKA (reference sequence). The germline V and J ends were trimmed by 3 bases and 4 bases, with 13 bases remaining between them. The CDR3 protein is CSASSPPRNQPQHF. CDR3 bases: TGCAGTGCTAGTAGCCCGCCCCGGAATCAGCCCCAGCATTTT.

The V call is TRBV7-8, the J call TRBJ1-2; tentative D call: TRBD1 (6 bases). In germline, CDR1 is SGHVS, CDR2 FQNEAQ. V lost 10 bases and J 8 bases, leaving 14 bases between the germline ends. The CDR3 length is 11 residues. CDR3 amino acids: CATRDTRGYTF. DNA for the CDR3: TGTGCCACCCGGGACACGCGAGGCTACACCTTC.

This chain links TRBV6-5 with TRBJ2-5, with TRBD1 as a possible D gene (6 bases). Germline loops: CDR1 MNHEY, CDR2 SVGAGI. The V end was cut by 2 bases, the J end by 0 bases, with 7 bases between. The CDR3 spans 14 residues. CDR3 coding DNA: TGTGCCAGCAGTTACGACAGGTACCAAGAGACCCAGTACTTC. Translated: CASSYDRYQETQYF.

The chain couples TRBV15 to TRBJ2-3, with D perhaps matching TRBD2 (5 bases). Trimming took off 0 bases at V and 0 bases at J, with 13 bases between the two ends. The germline V gene encodes CDR1 LNHNV and CDR2 YYDKDF (reference sequence). There are 17 residues in the CDR3. CDR3 region: CATSRDAGAVSTDTQYF. DNA of the CDR3: TGTGCCACCAGCAGAGATGCTGGAGCGGTTAGCACAGATACGCAGTATTTT. The complete variable domain, with remaining parts taken from reference TRBV15 and TRBJ2-3, reads DAMVIQNPRYQVTQFGKPVTLSCSQTLNHNVMYWYQQKSSQAPKLLFHYYDKDFNNEADTPDNFQSRRPNTSFCFLDIRSPGLGDTAMYLCATSRDAGAVSTDTQYFGPGTRLTVL.

The V gene is TRBV18, the J gene TRBJ1-4; D remains ambiguous. CDR3 length: 16 amino acids. V was shortened by 2 bases and J by 0 bases, with 10 bases between the two germline ends. Germline assignment: CDR1 KGHSH and CDR2 LQKENI. CDR3 coding DNA: TGTGCCAGCTCACCAGCAGTACCCACAACTAATGAAAAACTGTTTTTT. Amino acid sequence: CASSPAVPTTNEKLFF.